This TCR beta chain appears in the sequencing data of a study of shared clonotypes between healthy human individuals. Broader study findings: Generation of non-shared clonotypes was less probable than generation of clonotypes shared by all four donors.

This CDR3 is 15 amino acids long. Germline V gives CDR1 MGHDK, CDR2 SYGVNS. The junction had 11 bases not matched to a gene; V was cut back by 8 bases and J by 4 bases. Points on this clone: What it recognizes is unknown.

Assay runs were performed at deep level. In the original processing: Because ImmunoSEQ provided only junction sequences with no quality scores, the filtering differed. Some clones are missing from TCRdb's copy, which holds only in-frame ones; the method was immunoSEQ multiplex PCR. The D gene and trimming were derived from the DNA, and the V and J assignments and clone size from that table. Counted here are around 940,000 clones, about 80% occurring once; the ten biggest clones make up roughly 1.5%. Sequencing was done on a sample of memory CD4+ T cells sorted from blood. Subset defined: CD45RA-negative fraction. The chain combines TRBV25-1 with TRBJ2-3; 8 bases line up with TRBD1. The clonotype originates from a man aged 18 to 30 in good health. CDR3 nucleotides: TGTGCCAGCCCCCCTCGGGGCAGGGGGCCAGATACGCAGTATTTT. This encodes CASPPRGRGPDTQYF.